The T cell receptor beta chain described here comes from a study of blood T cells in healthy people across ages. Notes on this clonotype: Its specificity is not known.

Study observations and caveats: Donors of long life had a larger count of naive CD4+ cells and greater diversity than aged donors.

A second roughly 6 to 12 cycle PCR used barcoded and J-beta primers. All cDNA molecules were each tagged by a template-switch adaptor with 12 random nucleotides. Each CDR3 protein gets one entry after TCRdb re-called the 5' RACE reads with MiXCR. The repertoire includes about 1.8 million distinct CDR3 sequences, 49% of them detected once, and less than 2.5% sits in the top ten. The V gene's germline CDR1 is LGHNA and CDR2 YNFKEQ. The CDR3 is 16 amino acids. The V and J ends lost 4 bases and 0 bases respectively, with 12 bases between them. The rearrangement uses TRBV4-2 and TRBJ1-4; perhaps TRBD1 as D (5 bases). The material sequenced was blood. This clonotype originated in a woman between 40 and 50 years old in good health. The CDR3 sequence is CASSRRQPSTNEKLFF. CDR3 nucleotides: TGTGCCAGCAGCCGCAGACAGCCCTCAACTAATGAAAAACTGTTTTTT.